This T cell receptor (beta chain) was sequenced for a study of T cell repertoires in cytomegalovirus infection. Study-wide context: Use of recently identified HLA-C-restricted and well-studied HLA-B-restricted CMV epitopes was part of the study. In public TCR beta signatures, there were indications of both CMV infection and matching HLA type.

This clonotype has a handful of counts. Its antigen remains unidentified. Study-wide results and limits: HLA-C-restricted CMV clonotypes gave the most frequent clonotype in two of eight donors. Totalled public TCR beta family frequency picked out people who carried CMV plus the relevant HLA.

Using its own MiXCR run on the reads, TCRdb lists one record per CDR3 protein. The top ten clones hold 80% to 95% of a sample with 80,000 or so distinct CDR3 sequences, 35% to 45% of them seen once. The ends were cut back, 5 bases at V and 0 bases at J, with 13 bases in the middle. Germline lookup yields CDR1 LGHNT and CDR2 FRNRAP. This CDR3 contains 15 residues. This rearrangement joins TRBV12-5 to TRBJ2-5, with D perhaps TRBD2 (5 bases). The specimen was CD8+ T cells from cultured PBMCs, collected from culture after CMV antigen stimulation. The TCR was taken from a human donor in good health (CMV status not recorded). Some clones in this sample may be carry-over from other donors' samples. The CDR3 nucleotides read TGTGCTAGTGGTACCCTACTAGACAACCAAGAGACCCAGTACTTC. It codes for CASGTLLDNQETQYF.